Each of the 8 T cell receptor beta chains below was sequenced from the same sample in a study of cytotoxic CD8 clonotypes in ibrutinib-treated CLL. Assay used: immunoSEQ multiplex PCR; TCRdb lists only in-frame clones, some missing. The profile shows about 70,000 clones, 75% to 95% of them singletons. Source: PBMCs, taken after 12 months of ibrutinib treatment. The origin of the receptors is a human donor with chronic lymphocytic leukemia.

The chain uses TRBV9 and TRBJ2-7; 10 bases are shared with TRBD1. V lost 4 bases, J lost 2 bases, and 12 bases stayed unmatched. Looked up from germline, CDR1 is SGDLS and CDR2 is YYNGEE. CDR3 size: 17 residues. The CDR3 DNA reads as TGTGCCAGCAGCCCAAAGGGACAGGGGACAGCAACCTACGAGCAGTACTTC. Its protein product is CASSPKGQGTATYEQYF.

This rearrangement joins TRBV7-8 to TRBJ1-1; no clear D gene. V gave up 4 bases and J gave up 8 bases, with 11 bases separating them. The length of the CDR3 is 12 residues. CDR1 and CDR2 from the germline V gene are SGHVS and FQNEAQ. In nucleotides, the CDR3 is TGTGCCAGCAGCTCAATGGGAACAGAAGCTTTCTTT. Its protein product is CASSSMGTEAFF.

V gene TRBV7-9 combines with J gene TRBJ1-3; maybe TRBD1 (5 bases). The CDR3 length is 15 residues. Germline V gene lookup returns CDR1 SEHNR and CDR2 FQNEAQ (reference sequence). Trimming shortened V by 5 bases and J by 3 bases, and 14 bases separated the two germline ends. The CDR3 sequence: CASSITGTSGNTIYF. The CDR3 coding sequence is TGTGCCAGCAGCATAACCGGGACTAGTGGAAACACCATATATTTT.

The chain links TRBV4-2 to TRBJ1-5; 10 bases agree with TRBD1. The CDR3 has 19 amino acids. With V trimmed by 0 bases and J by 1 base, 9 bases remained unmatched. The V gene's germline CDR1 is LGHNA and CDR2 YNFKEQ. The CDR3 loop reads CASSQDWLGQGISNQPQHF. CDR3 bases: TGTGCCAGCAGCCAAGATTGGTTGGGACAGGGGATAAGCAATCAGCCCCAGCATTTT.

The chain couples TRBV9 to TRBJ2-1; 7 bases are a match to TRBD1. The junction had 9 bases not matched to a gene; V was cut back by 3 bases and J by 6 bases. Germline V gene data show CDR1 as SGDLS and CDR2 as YYNGEE. This CDR3 has 15 residues. The CDR3 coding sequence is TGTGCCAGCAGCGGACGAAAGGGACAGTCCAATGAGCAGTTCTTC. It yields the protein CASSGRKGQSNEQFF.

The chain employs TRBV5-4 and TRBJ2-1; D unresolved. CDR3 length: 17 amino acids. Germline lookup yields CDR1 SGHNT and CDR2 YYREEE (reference sequence). Trimming left V 0 bases short and J 5 bases short, with 18 bases between. CDR3 nucleotide sequence: TGTGCCAGCAGCTTGGACATCCAGCTAATAAGTAACAATGAGCAGTTCTTC. Translation: CASSLDIQLISNNEQFF.

The chain is built from TRBV5-4 and TRBJ2-5; D is ambiguous. The CDR3 contains 13 residues. Germline assignment: CDR1 SGHNT and CDR2 YYREEE (reference sequence). The V and J ends lost 1 base and 5 bases respectively, with 9 bases between them. CDR3 sequence reads: CASSLSASETQYF. The CDR3 DNA reads as TGTGCCAGCAGCTTGTCCGCGTCGGAGACCCAGTACTTC.

The genes are TRBV6-6 and TRBJ2-1; 7 bases line up with TRBD2. This CDR3 has 16 amino acids. Unmatched junction bases numbered 10, after V lost 6 bases and J lost 2 bases. Per the germline V gene, CDR1 is MNHNY and CDR2 is SVGAGI (reference sequence). DNA for the CDR3: TGTGCCAGCAGAAATGGCGGGAGCATCCCCTACAATGAGCAGTTCTTC. Translation gives CASRNGGSIPYNEQFF.